The subject of this entry is one TCR beta chain. The antigen remains undetermined. This sample is drawn from a study of identical twins. Overall study findings and caveats: Less excess twin sharing appeared in beta out-of-frame sequences.

TCRdb redid the calling of the 5' RACE reads with MiXCR, one entry per CDR3 protein. The profile covers 570,000 or so distinct CDR3 sequences, with approximately 10% appearing a single time and more than 2.5% taken by the ten largest. The length of the CDR3 is 14 residues. Germline trimming cut 3 bases from V and 5 bases from J; bases unmatched to any gene: 4. Germline V gene data show CDR1 as MDHEN and CDR2 as SYDVKM. These data were likewise used in another study, on yellow fever vaccine responses in identical twins. That work states: Twins' vaccine T cell responses were reported to seem partly convergent and partly personalized.

This chain connects TRBV28 to TRBJ2-1; 7 bases match TRBD2. The specimen was PBMCs. This sequence originates from a young woman in good health. DNA of the CDR3: TGTGCCAGCAGTTTCTGGGGAGGGCACAATGAGCAGTTCTTC. This translates into CASSFWGGHNEQFF.